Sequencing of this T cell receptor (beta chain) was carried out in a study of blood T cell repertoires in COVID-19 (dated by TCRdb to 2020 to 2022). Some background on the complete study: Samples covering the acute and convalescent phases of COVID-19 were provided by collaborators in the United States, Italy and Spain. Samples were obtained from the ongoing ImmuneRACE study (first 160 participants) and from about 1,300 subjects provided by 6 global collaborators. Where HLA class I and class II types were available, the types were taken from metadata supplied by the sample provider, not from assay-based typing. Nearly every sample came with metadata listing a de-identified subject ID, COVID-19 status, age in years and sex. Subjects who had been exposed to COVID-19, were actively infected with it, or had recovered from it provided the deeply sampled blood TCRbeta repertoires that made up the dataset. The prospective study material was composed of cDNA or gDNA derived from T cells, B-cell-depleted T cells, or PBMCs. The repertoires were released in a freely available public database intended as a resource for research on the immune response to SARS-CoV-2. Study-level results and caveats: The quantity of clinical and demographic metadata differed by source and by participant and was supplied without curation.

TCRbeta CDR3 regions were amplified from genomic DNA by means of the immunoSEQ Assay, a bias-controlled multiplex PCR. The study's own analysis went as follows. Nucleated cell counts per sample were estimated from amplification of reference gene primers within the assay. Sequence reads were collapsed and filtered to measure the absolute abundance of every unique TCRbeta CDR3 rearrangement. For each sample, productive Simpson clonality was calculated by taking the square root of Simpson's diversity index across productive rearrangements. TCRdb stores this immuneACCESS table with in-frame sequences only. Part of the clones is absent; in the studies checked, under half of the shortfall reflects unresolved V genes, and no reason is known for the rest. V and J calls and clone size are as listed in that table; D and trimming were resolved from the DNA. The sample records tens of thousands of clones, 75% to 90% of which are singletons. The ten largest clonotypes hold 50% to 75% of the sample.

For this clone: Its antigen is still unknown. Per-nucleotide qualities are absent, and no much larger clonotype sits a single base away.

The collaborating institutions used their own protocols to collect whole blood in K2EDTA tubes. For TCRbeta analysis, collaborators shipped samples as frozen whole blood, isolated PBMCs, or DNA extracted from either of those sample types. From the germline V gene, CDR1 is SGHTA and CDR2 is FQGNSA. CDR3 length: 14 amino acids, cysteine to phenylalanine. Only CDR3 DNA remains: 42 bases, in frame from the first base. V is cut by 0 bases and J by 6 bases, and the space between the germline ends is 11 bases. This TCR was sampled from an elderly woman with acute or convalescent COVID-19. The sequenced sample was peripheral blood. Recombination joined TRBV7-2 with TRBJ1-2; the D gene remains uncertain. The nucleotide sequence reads TGTGCCAGCAGCTTAGCAACACGAAGCGATGGCTACACCTTC. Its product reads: CASSLATRSDGYTF.